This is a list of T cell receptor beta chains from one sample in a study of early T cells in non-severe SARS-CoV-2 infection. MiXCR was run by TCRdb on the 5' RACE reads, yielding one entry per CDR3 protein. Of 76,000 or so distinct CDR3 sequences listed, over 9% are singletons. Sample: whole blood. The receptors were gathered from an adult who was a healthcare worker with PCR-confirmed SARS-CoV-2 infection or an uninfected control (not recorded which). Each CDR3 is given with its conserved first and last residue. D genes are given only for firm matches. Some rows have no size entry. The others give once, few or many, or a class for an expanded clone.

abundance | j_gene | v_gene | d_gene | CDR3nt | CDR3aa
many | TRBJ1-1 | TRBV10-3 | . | TGTGCCTCGGCCACAGGGCTCACTGAAGCTTTCTTT | CASATGLTEAFF
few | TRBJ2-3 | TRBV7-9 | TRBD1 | TGTGCCAGCAGCTTAGTGGGGACAGGGTCGGCAGATACGCAGTATTTT | CASSLVGTGSADTQYF
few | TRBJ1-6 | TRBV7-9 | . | TGTGCCAGCAGCCCCCGGGACGGTCCTCTCTATAATTCACCCCTCCACTTT | CASSPRDGPLYNSPLHF
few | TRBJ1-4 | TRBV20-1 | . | TGCAGTGCTCCCATTTTGACACCCTCCAACGAAAAACTGTTTTTT | CSAPILTPSNEKLFF
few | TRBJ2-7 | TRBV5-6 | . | TGTGCCAGCAGCCATGCGGGACAGCCCTCCTACGAGCAGTACTTC | CASSHAGQPSYEQYF
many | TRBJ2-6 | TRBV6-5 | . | TGTGCCAGCAGGTCCACCTCTGGGGCCAACGTCCTGACTTTC | CASRSTSGANVLTF
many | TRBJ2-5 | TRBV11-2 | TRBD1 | TGTGCCAGCAGCTTAGTCCCCGACAGGGGAGAGACCCAGTACTTC | CASSLVPDRGETQYF
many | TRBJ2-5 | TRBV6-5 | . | TGTGCCAGCAGTTACTCGCCAGCGGGCGGAGAGACCCAGTACTTC | CASSYSPAGGETQYF
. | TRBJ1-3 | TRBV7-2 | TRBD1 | TGTGCCAGCACCTGGGACAGAACTGGAAACACCATATATTTT | CASTWDRTGNTIYF
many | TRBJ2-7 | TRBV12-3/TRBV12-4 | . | TGTGCCAGCAGTTTGGGAGACTACGAGCAGTACTTC | CASSLGDYEQYF
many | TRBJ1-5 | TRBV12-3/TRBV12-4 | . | TGTGCCAGCAGTTTAGCGGACAGTCCAAATCAGCCCCAGCATTTT | CASSLADSPNQPQHF
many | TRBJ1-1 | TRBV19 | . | TGTGCCAGTAGTATCTCCGGGGAGGGAACTGAAGCTTTCTTT | CASSISGEGTEAFF
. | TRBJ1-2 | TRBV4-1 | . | TGCGCCAGCAGCCAAGATTGGACAGACGGAACGGTCTATGGCTACACCTTC | CASSQDWTDGTVYGYTF
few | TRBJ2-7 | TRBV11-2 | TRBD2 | TGTGCCAGCAGCCTCCGGGACTACCTTCAAGAGCAGTACTTC | CASSLRDYLQEQYF
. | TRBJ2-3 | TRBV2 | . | TGTGCCAGCAGTGAGCAAGCTTACGCACAAGATACGCAGTATTTT | CASSEQAYAQDTQYF
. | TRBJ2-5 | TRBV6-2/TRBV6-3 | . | TGTGCCAGCAGTTACTCGTGGGACCAAGAGACCCAGTACTTC | CASSYSWDQETQYF
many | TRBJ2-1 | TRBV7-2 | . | TGTGCCAGCAGCTTAGCTGTGGTCGGACAGACCTACTCCTACAATGAGCAGTTCTTC | CASSLAVVGQTYSYNEQFF
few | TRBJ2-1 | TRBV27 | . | TGTGCCAGCAGGTGGTATAGTGAGCAGTTCTTC | CASRWYSEQFF
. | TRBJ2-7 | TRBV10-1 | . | TGCGCCAGCAGTGAGTCGGCGGACAGTCTGTCCTACGAGCAGTACTTC | CASSESADSLSYEQYF
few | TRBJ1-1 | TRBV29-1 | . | TGCAGCGTTGACGCGACAGTGAACACTGAAGCTTTCTTT | CSVDATVNTEAFF
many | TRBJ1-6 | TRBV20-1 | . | TGCAGTGCTAGAGCGGTTATGAATTCACCCCTCCACTTT | CSARAVMNSPLHF
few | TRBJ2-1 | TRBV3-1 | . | TGTGCCAGCAGCCAAGATGTTCTGCCCAATGAGCAGTTCTTC | CASSQDVLPNEQFF
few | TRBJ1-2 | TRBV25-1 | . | TGTGCCAGCAGTTCCTCACAGGGTATTGAGTTCTATGGCTACACCTTC | CASSSSQGIEFYGYTF
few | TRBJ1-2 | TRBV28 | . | TGTGCCACCAAGAAAAGCTATGGCTACACCTTC | CATKKSYGYTF
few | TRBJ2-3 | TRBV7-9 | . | TGTGCCAGCAGCTTAAGGGCGGCTGCTAGCACAGATACGCAGTATTTT | CASSLRAAASTDTQYF